This TCR beta chain was profiled in a study of blood T cells in healthy people across ages. Study details: Template switching captured about one barcoded beta molecule per two T cells. Study-wide results and limits: It was the long-lived donors that had more naive CD4+ cells and higher diversity than aged donors. As age increased, TCR beta diversity per million T cells fell in a roughly linear fashion. With unsorted PBMCs, a conclusive comparison of naive versus antigen-experienced cells was not possible.

V was pared by 6 bases and J by 4 bases, with 14 bases between. CDR1 and CDR2 (germline): SGHRS, YFSETQ. The CDR3 has 15 amino acids. A J-beta primer mix and a sample-barcoded 5' primer were used in a second PCR of roughly 6 to 12 cycles. A single record per CDR3 protein comes from TCRdb applying MiXCR to the 5' RACE reads. The sample carries almost 800,000 distinct CDR3 sequences, about 62% recorded once. Remarks on this clonotype: Its antigen is as yet unknown.

This clonotype was sampled from a man aged 25-45 years in good health. The chain recombines TRBV5-1 with TRBJ1-6, with D perhaps matching TRBD1 (6 bases). Sequenced: blood. As DNA, the CDR3 is TGCGCCAGCACCGAGGACAGCGGATATAATTCACCCCTCCACTTT. Translated, it gives CASTEDSGYNSPLHF.